Listed below are T cell receptor beta chains from one sample, sequenced in a study of T cell changes during pregnancy in multiple sclerosis. Profiled with immunoSEQ multiplex PCR; TCRdb holds only in-frame clones, not every one. The sample lists 65,000 to 90,000 clones, roughly 91% occurring once. The material was CD4+ T cells from peripheral blood mononuclear cells, obtained after pregnancy. All receptors come from a female donor with multiple sclerosis, enrolled in a pregnancy study. Each CDR3 is given with its conserved first and last residue. The D gene is left open where the match is weak. Clone size is given for some rows only: seen once, a few or many times, or a class if the clone is expanded.

J gene,CDR3 length,clone size,V gene,D gene,CDR3 DNA,CDR3 protein
TRBJ1-1,13,few,TRBV11-2,.,TGTGCCAGCAGCTTAGGCGGGATCCGGGAAGCTTTCTTT,CASSLGGIREAFF
TRBJ1-4,15,.,TRBV5-6,TRBD1,TGTGCCAGCAGCTCACAGGGGGCGACGGGGGAAAAACTGTTTTTT,CASSSQGATGEKLFF
TRBJ1-3,16,.,TRBV5-1,.,TGCGCCAGCAGCTTGGACAGCCAAGGCTCTGGAAACACCATATATTTT,CASSLDSQGSGNTIYF
TRBJ2-1,15,once,TRBV19,TRBD1,TGTGCCAGTAGTATTGGACAGGGGGCGCGTATTGAGCAGTTCTTC,CASSIGQGARIEQFF
TRBJ1-5,15,.,TRBV2,.,TGTGCCAGCAGTGGGCCCGGGGGGCCGGGTCAGCCCCAGCATTTT,CASSGPGGPGQPQHF
TRBJ1-1,16,.,TRBV10-3,.,TGTGCCATCAGTGAACGAGACAGTGGGCCGAACACTGAAGCTTTCTTT,CAISERDSGPNTEAFF
TRBJ2-7,18,.,TRBV4-2,TRBD2,TGTGCCAGCAGCCAAACAATAGGGACTAGCGGGGGGGCCGGGGAGCAGTACTTC,CASSQTIGTSGGAGEQYF
TRBJ1-5,16,.,TRBV7-3,.,TGTGCCAGCAGCATGAAAGCTTACAGGGTCGATCAGCCCCAGCATTTT,CASSMKAYRVDQPQHF
TRBJ2-2,17,.,TRBV2,TRBD1,TGTGCCAGCAGTTCCCTGGGACAGGGGGCGGACACCGGGGAGCTGTTTTTT,CASSSLGQGADTGELFF
TRBJ2-2,13,.,TRBV13,.,TGTGCCAGCAGCTTAGGCCGTGCCGGGGAGCTGTTTTTT,CASSLGRAGELFF
TRBJ1-1,14,.,TRBV5-1,.,TGCGCCAGCAGCTTACAGGGCGGGAACACTGAAGCTTTCTTT,CASSLQGGNTEAFF
TRBJ2-3,15,.,TRBV6-1,TRBD1,TGTGCCAGCAGCGGAGACAGGGGGTTCACAGATACGCAGTATTTT,CASSGDRGFTDTQYF
TRBJ2-1,15,.,TRBV7-2,.,TGTGCCAGCAGCTTAGCTGAGCGGTCCTACAATGAGCAGTTCTTC,CASSLAERSYNEQFF
TRBJ1-4,16,.,TRBV9,.,TGTGCCAGCAGCGAGGGGGTGGACAGCAAGCGTGAAAAACTGTTTTTT,CASSEGVDSKREKLFF
TRBJ2-5,15,.,TRBV6-5,TRBD1,TGTGCCAGCAGCCGACCGGGACAGAGCCAAGAGACCCAGTACTTC,CASSRPGQSQETQYF
TRBJ2-3,15,.,TRBV6-5,.,TGTGCCAGCAGTCCCGAACTATCTAGCACAGATACGCAGTATTTT,CASSPELSSTDTQYF
TRBJ1-5,17,.,TRBV18,.,TGTGCCAGCTCACCATTTATCAGGGAAAGAGGCAATCAGCCCCAGCATTTT,CASSPFIRERGNQPQHF
TRBJ1-1,17,.,TRBV18,TRBD1,TGTGCCAGCTCACCGTTAGACAGGGGGGTGGTTACGACTGAAGCTTTCTTT,CASSPLDRGVVTTEAFF
TRBJ1-1,14,.,TRBV7-2,.,TGTGCCAGCAGCTTAGTTGGAGGAAACACTGAAGCTTTCTTT,CASSLVGGNTEAFF
TRBJ2-7,16,.,TRBV28,TRBD2,TGTGCCAGCAGTTTATGGGCTAGCGGGACGGTCGGCGAGCAGTACTTC,CASSLWASGTVGEQYF
TRBJ2-1,18,.,TRBV14,.,TGTGCCAGCAGCCAAGAAGGTTGGTCGTGGAGCTCCTACAATGAGCAGTTCTTC,CASSQEGWSWSSYNEQFF
TRBJ1-1,14,.,TRBV28,.,TGTGCCAGCAACCCCCTGGTGGCTAACACTGAAGCTTTCTTT,CASNPLVANTEAFF
TRBJ2-1,16,.,TRBV5-1,TRBD2,TGCGCCAGCAGCCCATTGACTAGCGGGAGCAACAATGAGCAGTTCTTC,CASSPLTSGSNNEQFF
TRBJ2-7,13,.,TRBV2,.,TGTGCCAGCCGAAGGGTTAGCGGCTACGAGCAGTACTTC,CASRRVSGYEQYF
TRBJ1-5,15,.,TRBV15,.,TGTGCCACCAGCAGGCAGCCGGGAAGCAATCAGCCCCAGCATTTT,CATSRQPGSNQPQHF
TRBJ2-7,16,.,TRBV5-1,.,TGCGCCAGCAGCTTGAAGTCGAGTGGGGGAGGGGGCGAGCAGTACTTC,CASSLKSSGGGGEQYF
TRBJ2-2,18,.,TRBV18,TRBD2,TGTGCCAGCTCACCAGTAAGCGGGGGGACCTTGAACACCGGGGAGCTGTTTTTT,CASSPVSGGTLNTGELFF
TRBJ2-7,14,.,TRBV5-5,TRBD1,TGTGCCAGCAGCTTACAGGGGGCCATCTACGAGCAGTACTTC,CASSLQGAIYEQYF
TRBJ1-3,15,.,TRBV9,.,TGTGCCAGCTACCAGGGGCCCAGCTCTGGAAACACCATATATTTT,CASYQGPSSGNTIYF
TRBJ2-1,13,.,TRBV4-1,.,TGCGCCAGCAGCCATTGGCCTCACAATGAGCAGTTCTTC,CASSHWPHNEQFF
TRBJ1-4,13,.,TRBV19,TRBD1,TGTGCCAGTGGGGGACAGGGGGAGGAAAAACTGTTTTTT,CASGGQGEEKLFF
TRBJ1-5,14,.,TRBV9,.,TGTGCCAGCAGCGTAGCAGGGGATATTCAGCCCCAGCATTTT,CASSVAGDIQPQHF
TRBJ2-1,15,.,TRBV10-3,.,TGTGCCATCAGTGAAGCGGGTCAGCCCTACAATGAGCAGTTCTTC,CAISEAGQPYNEQFF
TRBJ2-1,18,.,TRBV4-2,TRBD2,TGTGCCAGCAGCCAAGCGACACTTAGCGGGGGGGACAACAATGAGCAGTTCTTC,CASSQATLSGGDNNEQFF
TRBJ2-6,16,.,TRBV19,.,TGTGCCAGTAGTACTAACTCACTCTCTGGGGCCAACGTCCTGACTTTC,CASSTNSLSGANVLTF
TRBJ2-1,12,.,TRBV28,.,TGTGCCAGCAGAATTGGGCACAATGAGCAGTTCTTC,CASRIGHNEQFF
TRBJ1-4,15,.,TRBV19,TRBD1,TGTGCCAGTAGTATATTCGACAGGGAAGGCGAAAAACTGTTTTTT,CASSIFDREGEKLFF
TRBJ1-1,14,.,TRBV6-5,.,TGTGCCAGCAGTTACAGCCAGGCTCAGACTGAAGCTTTCTTT,CASSYSQAQTEAFF
TRBJ1-2,15,.,TRBV5-4,TRBD1,TGTGCCAGCAGCTCCGGGACAGGGGTGAACTATGGCTACACCTTC,CASSSGTGVNYGYTF
TRBJ2-1,17,.,TRBV19,TRBD2,TGTGCCAGTAGTATAGGTGGGACTAGCGGGAGAAGAGATGAGCAGTTCTTC,CASSIGGTSGRRDEQFF
TRBJ1-2,14,.,TRBV28,.,TGTGCCAGCAGTTTACGGTCGGGGGTCAATGGCTACACCTTC,CASSLRSGVNGYTF
TRBJ2-3,17,.,TRBV4-2,TRBD2,TGTGCCAGCAGCCAAGTGGGGACTAGCGGGGTCACAGATACGCAGTATTTT,CASSQVGTSGVTDTQYF
TRBJ2-5,16,.,TRBV12-5,TRBD2,TGTGCTAGTGGTTCGTCTAGCGGGGGGGCTCTGGAGACCCAGTACTTC,CASGSSSGGALETQYF
TRBJ2-1,16,.,TRBV5-6,.,TGTGCCAGCAGCCCAAGAGCGGCCACCATCTACAATGAGCAGTTCTTC,CASSPRAATIYNEQFF
TRBJ1-2,15,once,TRBV7-9,.,TGTGCCAGCAGCTTAGGTCCACCTCAGAACTATGGCTACACCTTC,CASSLGPPQNYGYTF
TRBJ2-2,14,.,TRBV5-1,.,TGCGCCAGCCTCCTAGGGGTAGATACCGGGGAGCTGTTTTTT,CASLLGVDTGELFF
TRBJ2-2,13,.,TRBV30,.,TGTGCCTGGAGTGTACTAGGCACCGGGGAGCTGTTTTTT,CAWSVLGTGELFF
TRBJ1-1,11,.,TRBV30,.,TGTGCCTGGAGTACGGACAGTGAAGCTTTCTTT,CAWSTDSEAFF